This T cell receptor beta chain was sequenced for a study of T-cell reconstitution after alpha-beta-depleted transplantation in children. This clonotype has only a few counts. Trimming removed 1 base from V and 10 bases from J, with 16 bases in between. The length of the CDR3 is 15 residues. Germline values: CDR1 KGHSH, CDR2 LQKENI. TCRbeta library construction was performed incorporating unique molecular identifiers. TCRdb ran MiXCR on the PCR reads and lists one entry per CDR3 protein. This table holds 250,000 or so distinct CDR3 sequences, 24% found once. The receptor was isolated from a female patient between 2 and 15 years old who had a stem cell transplant for congenital amegakaryocytic thrombocytopenia, so the T cells may come from the graft donor. The starting material was PBMCs, mostly from graft donor cells, obtained 360 days after TCRalphabeta/CD19-depleted stem cell transplant. The V and J genes are TRBV18 and TRBJ1-4; D remains ambiguous. This CDR3 reads CASSPQVALVGKLFF. CDR3 DNA: TGTGCCAGCTCACCACAGGTAGCTCTCGTTGGAAAACTGTTTTTT.